Below are 17 T cell receptor beta chains sequenced from a single sample in a study of vaccination effects on CD4 cells after COVID-19. Repertoires were generated with immunoSEQ multiplex PCR, while TCRdb's copy carries only in-frame clones and drops some. The table shows around 49,000 clones, with approximately 72% occurring only once. Antigen-specific CD4+ T cell clonotypes were called by their expansion after viral peptide-pool culture in ViraFEST. Cells that had been cultured for ten to eleven days were the source of isolated CD4+ T cells. PCR showed that the person got SARS-CoV-2 infection at some point between March and December 2020. What these receptors recognize is not known. The sample in question was CD4+ T cells from PBMCs cultured with a peptide pool, obtained before COVID-19 vaccination. The receptors were sampled from a human donor who had a prior SARS-CoV-2 infection.

The V and J genes are TRBV10-3 and TRBJ1-3, with D unclear. This CDR3 is 15 amino acids long. Germline loops: CDR1 ENHRY, CDR2 SYGVKD. The ends were cut back, 0 bases at V and 4 bases at J, with 10 bases in the middle. The CDR3: CAISESWSRGNTIYF. The CDR3 DNA sequence: TGTGCCATCAGTGAGTCTTGGAGTCGCGGAAACACCATATATTTT.

This clone appeared once. The V gene is TRBV7-2, the J gene TRBJ2-3, with D hard to call. The ends were cut back, 5 bases at V and 3 bases at J, with 9 bases in the middle. The CDR3 extends over 13 amino acids. Germline CDR1 reads SGHTA; CDR2 reads FQGNSA. The CDR3 loop reads CASSRLGTDTQYF. CDR3 coding DNA: TGTGCCAGCAGCCGTCTTGGAACAGATACGCAGTATTTT.

The chain has TRBV5-1 and TRBJ2-5, with D unclear. The germline V gene encodes CDR1 SGHRS and CDR2 YFSETQ. The germline V and J ends were trimmed by 8 bases and 5 bases, with 19 bases remaining between them. The CDR3 runs to 14 residues. The CDR3 nucleotides read TGCGCCAGTTCCAAGCTGGGGTTCATTGAGACCCAGTACTTC. It codes for CASSKLGFIETQYF.

This clone was seen only a few times. V is TRBV11-3 and J is TRBJ2-2; D not resolved. The CDR3 has 13 amino acids. Germline V CDR1 and CDR2: SGHNT, YENEEA. With 1 base removed from V and 6 bases from J, the gap between germline ends came to 6 bases. The CDR3 sequence: CASSLGAAGELFF. The CDR3 region has the DNA TGTGCCAGCAGCTTAGGTGCAGCCGGGGAGCTGTTTTTT.

The rearrangement joins TRBV2 to TRBJ1-3; 8 bases agree with TRBD1. The CDR3 length is 14 residues. Germline trimming cut 6 bases from V and 2 bases from J; bases unmatched to any gene: 3. CDR1 is SNHLY and CDR2 is FYNNEI in the germline V gene. The CDR3 region is CASRTGDTGNTIYF. DNA of the CDR3: TGTGCCAGCAGGACAGGGGACACTGGAAACACCATATATTTT.

The V gene is TRBV18, the J gene TRBJ1-5; D not certain. This CDR3 is 15 amino acids long. In germline, CDR1 is KGHSH, CDR2 LQKENI. With 5 bases removed from V and 5 bases from J, the gap between germline ends came to 16 bases. The CDR3 sequence is CASSSTNGGDQPQHF. The CDR3 nucleotides are TGTGCCAGCTCATCCACCAACGGTGGGGATCAGCCCCAGCATTTT.

As to this clone: A junction end diverges from the germline sequence, so it may reflect a read error. The J gene is TRBJ2-2, the V gene TRBV6-6, with D perhaps TRBD1 (6 bases). The germline V gene has CDR1 MNHNY and CDR2 SVGAGI (reference sequence). The CDR3 totals 13 residues. This chain's CDR3 is CASSYSTGLLSIF. In DNA form, the CDR3 reads TGTGCCAGCAGTTACTCGACAGGTCTATTATCCATTTTT.

The chain has TRBV18 and TRBJ2-7, with D perhaps being TRBD1 or TRBD2 (5 bases each). V was cut by 4 bases and J by 3 bases, with 13 bases left in between. Looked up from germline, CDR1 is KGHSH and CDR2 is LQKENI. This CDR3 has 14 residues. DNA of the CDR3: TGTGCCAGCTCACGGGCAGGGACCCTCTACGAGCAGTACTTC. Translation gives CASSRAGTLYEQYF. Full variable domain (remainder filled in from reference TRBV18 and TRBJ2-7): NAGVMQNPRHLVRRRGQEARLRCSPMKGHSHVYWYRQLPEEGLKFMVYLQKENIIDESGMPKERFSAEFPKEGPSILRIQQVVRGDSAAYFCASSRAGTLYEQYFGPGTRLTVT.

Worth noting for this clone: Distinct nucleotide sequences in the sample also encode this CDR3. This chain links TRBV5-1 with TRBJ2-5; D not certain. The ends were cut back, 4 bases at V and 5 bases at J, with 9 bases in the middle. The CDR3 runs to 12 residues. From germline, CDR1 is SGHRS and CDR2 YFSETQ. The CDR3 here is CASSVAQETQYF. The CDR3 DNA reads TGCGCCAGCAGCGTGGCCCAGGAGACCCAGTACTTC.

The chain carries TRBV29-1 and TRBJ2-3, with TRBD1 as a possible D gene (6 bases). Germline V CDR1 and CDR2: SQVTM, ANQGSEA. The CDR3 has 13 residues. V lost 6 bases and J 3 bases, leaving 13 bases between the germline ends. CDR3 nucleotides: TGCAGCGTGGCACAGGGTGGGACAGATACGCAGTATTTT. Its translation is CSVAQGGTDTQYF.

V is TRBV5-1 and J is TRBJ2-5; 7 bases align to TRBD1. The CDR3 length is 14 residues. V shed 4 bases, J shed 2 bases, and the junction held 5 bases outside the gene matches. CDR1 is SGHRS, CDR2 YFSETQ, per germline. The CDR3 protein is CASSRLGQQETQYF. DNA for the CDR3: TGCGCCAGCAGCAGGTTGGGACAGCAAGAGACCCAGTACTTC.

This chain links TRBV9 with TRBJ2-7, with 7 bases that match TRBD2. CDR1 SGDLS and CDR2 YYNGEE come from the germline V gene. Germline trimming cut 4 bases from V and 7 bases from J; bases unmatched to any gene: 11. This CDR3 has 14 amino acids. The CDR3 nucleotides are TGTGCCAGCAGCTCCACGGGGGGACCCGGGGAGCAGTACTTC. This translates into CASSSTGGPGEQYF.

The rearrangement uses TRBV5-1 and TRBJ2-7; 7 bases are shared with TRBD1. V dropped 3 bases and J dropped 6; count of bases not matched to a gene: 12. This CDR3 contains 15 residues. The germline CDR1 and CDR2 sequences are SGHRS and YFSETQ. The DNA for the CDR3 is TGCGCCAGCAGCTCGGCCGGGACAGCGATCATCGAGCAGTACTTC. Protein sequence: CASSSAGTAIIEQYF.

The genes are TRBV5-6 and TRBJ1-5; 9 bases match TRBD1. V lost 2 bases and J lost 5; bases outside the gene matches: 5. Germline V gives CDR1 SGHDT, CDR2 YYEEEE. This CDR3 has 15 residues. The CDR3 loop is CASSFYRGQYQPQHF. CDR3 nucleotide sequence: TGTGCCAGCAGCTTCTACAGGGGGCAGTATCAGCCCCAGCATTTT.

The chain uses TRBV9 and TRBJ2-3; D gene uncertain. Germline loops: CDR1 SGDLS, CDR2 YYNGEE. The CDR3 extends over 14 amino acids. Trimming left V 1 base short and J 1 base short, with 7 bases between. The CDR3 DNA reads as TGTGCCAGCAGCGTATCATCCCGCACAGATACGCAGTATTTT. Translated: CASSVSSRTDTQYF.

The rearrangement uses TRBV5-1 and TRBJ1-6; D unclear. There are 14 residues in the CDR3. Germline V CDR1 and CDR2: SGHRS, YFSETQ. Trimming cost V 0 bases and J 4 bases, with 5 bases left between them. CDR3 sequence reads: CASSLDSYNSPLHF. In DNA form, the CDR3 reads TGCGCCAGCAGCTTGGATAGTTATAATTCACCCCTCCACTTT.

This chain's CDR3 is CASSHGQVKETQYF. CDR3 DNA sequence: TGCGCCAGCAGCCATGGACAAGTCAAAGAGACCCAGTACTTC. V and J are TRBV5-1 and TRBJ2-5; D possibly corresponds to TRBD1 (5 bases). Germline CDR1 is SGHRS and CDR2 is YFSETQ. The V and J ends lost 4 bases and 3 bases respectively, with 13 bases between them. The CDR3 runs to 14 residues. The full variable domain, completed using reference TRBV5-1 and TRBJ2-5, is KAGVTQTPRYLIKTRGQQVTLSCSPISGHRSVSWYQQTPGQGLQFLFEYFSETQRNKGNFPGRFSGRQFSNSRSEMNVSTLELGDSALYLCASSHGQVKETQYFGPGTRLLVL.